The 29 T cell receptor beta chains presented below share a single source sample, sequenced in a study of STAT5B mutations in CD4+ large granular lymphocyte leukemia. Sequencing was performed with immunoSEQ multiplex PCR; in TCRdb, only in-frame clones are kept and a portion is missing. The table has approximately 32,000 clones, 69% seen once; the top ten hold around 2.9%. Sample: CD4+ T cells from blood buffy coats. The receptors come from a human donor in good health.

In this sample, this clone turned up a few times. This chain uses TRBV2 with TRBJ1-4; D is unclear. The CDR3 covers 12 residues. In germline, CDR1 is SNHLY, CDR2 FYNNEI. V lost 6 bases, J lost 13 bases, and 15 bases lay in between. The CDR3 region is CASSVDDYGLFF. DNA for the CDR3: TGTGCCAGCAGCGTGGACGATTACGGACTGTTTTTT. Supplemented by reference TRBV2 and TRBJ1-4, the full variable domain reads EPEVTQTPSHQVTQMGQEVILRCVPISNHLYFYWYRQILGQKVEFLVSFYNNEISEKSEIFDDQFSVERPDGSNFTLKIRSTKLEDSAMYFCASSVDDYGLFFGSGTQLSVL.

The CDR3 region has the DNA TGTGCCAGCAGCTTAGTCGGGCGGGGGACGACAGATACGCAGTATTTT. Translated, it gives CASSLVGRGTTDTQYF. The rearrangement joins TRBV7-2 to TRBJ2-3; 7 bases are shared with TRBD2. Germline values: CDR1 SGHTA, CDR2 FQGNSA. The CDR3 contains 16 residues. The trim removed 1 base at V and 3 bases at J, leaving 7 bases unmatched.

The chain links TRBV6-6 to TRBJ1-1; 7 positions match TRBD1. Germline lookup yields CDR1 MNHNY and CDR2 SVGAGI (reference sequence). CDR3 size: 14 residues. Trimming cost V 6 bases and J 2 bases; bases outside gene matches: 6. CDR3 nucleotide sequence: TGTGCCAGCAGGACGACAGGGAGTAACACTGAAGCTTTCTTT. As protein: CASRTTGSNTEAFF.

DNA of the CDR3: TGTGCCAGCAGCTTGGTGGGCAGGACCAACTACGAGCAGTACTTC. Translated: CASSLVGRTNYEQYF. The V call is TRBV5-6, the J call TRBJ2-7, with D unresolved. With 0 bases removed from V and 3 bases from J, the gap between germline ends came to 13 bases. From germline, CDR1 is SGHDT and CDR2 YYEEEE. The CDR3 totals 15 residues.

The CDR3 DNA reads as TGTGCCAGCAGTGGGCGCAACGGGGGGGCGACAGATACGCAGTATTTT. It encodes CASSGRNGGATDTQYF. The rearrangement uses TRBV6-6 and TRBJ2-3, with TRBD2 matching 8 bases. Germline CDR1 MNHNY, CDR2 SVGAGI (reference sequence). Trimming cost V 5 bases and J 3 bases; bases outside gene matches: 10. The CDR3 extends over 16 amino acids.

The rearrangement joins TRBV7-9 to TRBJ2-5; 7 positions agree with TRBD1. Germline V gene lookup returns CDR1 SEHNR and CDR2 FQNEAQ (reference sequence). The CDR3 contains 14 residues. With V trimmed by 5 bases and J by 1 base, 4 bases remained unmatched. CDR3 in DNA: TGTGCCAGCAGCAGGGGACAGATCCAAGAGACCCAGTACTTC. This translates into CASSRGQIQETQYF.

The chain recombines TRBV7-2 with TRBJ1-6; D is possibly TRBD1 (5 bases). Trimming shortened V by 7 bases and J by 0 bases, and 22 bases separated the two germline ends. Germline lookup yields CDR1 SGHTA and CDR2 FQGNSA. The CDR3 is 19 residues long. The CDR3: CASNVRGLAGSSYNSPLHF. CDR3 coding DNA: TGTGCCAGCAACGTGAGGGGTTTGGCGGGTAGCTCCTATAATTCACCCCTCCACTTT.

The chain links TRBV4-2 to TRBJ2-7; the match to TRBD1 covers 9 bases. This CDR3 is 15 amino acids long. V lost 3 bases to trimming and J lost 2 bases; unmatched junction nucleotides: 5. Germline values: CDR1 LGHNA, CDR2 YNFKEQ. The CDR3 nucleotides read TGTGCCAGCAGCCAGGGAAGGGACAGGGCCTACGAGCAGTACTTC. It translates to CASSQGRDRAYEQYF.

This clone was observed a single time. The chain links TRBV5-1 to TRBJ1-2; the D is unclear. Germline V gene lookup returns CDR1 SGHRS and CDR2 YFSETQ. Trimming took off 3 bases at V and 5 bases at J, with 8 bases between the two ends. The length of the CDR3 is 12 residues. The CDR3 sequence is CASSYDSYGYTF. The CDR3 DNA reads TGCGCCAGCAGCTACGACTCTTATGGCTACACCTTC.

The chain is built from TRBV7-9 and TRBJ1-2, with 10 nucleotides matching TRBD1. This CDR3 is built from 16 residues. Germline CDR1 reads SEHNR; CDR2 reads FQNEAQ (reference sequence). V shed 2 bases, J shed 7 bases, and the junction held 10 bases outside the gene matches. The CDR3 loop reads CASSLISGQGIFGYTF. CDR3 nucleotide sequence: TGTGCCAGCAGCTTAATATCGGGACAGGGGATTTTTGGCTACACCTTC.

This rearrangement joins TRBV5-1 to TRBJ2-1; D may be TRBD2 (5 bases). This CDR3 contains 14 residues. The germline V gene has CDR1 SGHRS and CDR2 YFSETQ. V was pared by 0 bases and J by 6 bases, with 10 bases between. The DNA for the CDR3 is TGCGCCAGCAGCTTGGCCCCGGGGATCAATGAGCAGTTCTTC. Translation gives CASSLAPGINEQFF.

The sample holds a few counts of this clone. The chain is built from TRBV19 and TRBJ1-5; maybe TRBD1 (5 bases). Germline V gene data show CDR1 as LNHDA and CDR2 as SQIVND (reference sequence). CDR3 length: 14 residues. V lost 9 bases and J lost 6, with 18 bases in between. The CDR3: CASHSPQGGQPQHF. The CDR3 region has the DNA TGTGCCAGCCACAGCCCCCAGGGTGGTCAGCCCCAGCATTTT. Filled out from reference TRBV19 and TRBJ1-5, the complete variable domain reads DGGITQSPKYLFRKEGQNVTLSCEQNLNHDAMYWYRQDPGQGLRLIYYSQIVNDFQKGDIAEGYSVSREKKESFPLTVTSAQKNPTAFYLCASHSPQGGQPQHFGDGTRLSIL.

The chain uses TRBV28 and TRBJ1-2, with D perhaps TRBD1 (5 bases). Germline V gene sequence: CDR1 MDHEN, CDR2 SYDVKM. V gave up 8 bases and J gave up 4 bases, with 11 bases separating them. The CDR3 is 12 residues long. CDR3 sequence: CASAGSLYGYTF. The CDR3 bases are TGTGCCAGCGCAGGGTCCCTCTATGGCTACACCTTC.

This clone was detected only a few times. The V call is TRBV7-2, the J call TRBJ2-1; possibly TRBD1 for D (5 bases). Germline CDR1 SGHTA, CDR2 FQGNSA. With 3 bases removed from V and 6 bases from J, the gap between germline ends came to 6 bases. The CDR3 extends over 12 amino acids. The CDR3 coding sequence is TGTGCCAGCAGCTTGGGGCTCAATGAGCAGTTCTTC. This gives the protein CASSLGLNEQFF. Filled out from reference TRBV7-2 and TRBJ2-1, the complete variable domain reads GAGVSQSPSNKVTEKGKDVELRCDPISGHTALYWYRQSLGQGLEFLIYFQGNSAPDKSGLPSDRFSAERTGGSVSTLTIQRTQQEDSAVYLCASSLGLNEQFFGPGTRLTVL.

The rearrangement joins TRBV5-1 to TRBJ2-7; 7 nucleotides match TRBD1. The junction had 11 bases not matched to a gene; V was cut back by 4 bases and J by 4 bases. CDR3 size: 15 residues. CDR1 SGHRS and CDR2 YFSETQ come from the germline V gene. CDR3 sequence reads: CASSPGQTQGYEQYF. The CDR3 bases are TGCGCCAGCAGCCCGGGACAGACGCAGGGGTACGAGCAGTACTTC.

This clone appeared a few times. This rearrangement joins TRBV7-2 to TRBJ2-1, with 11 bases aligning to TRBD2. The CDR3 is 17 amino acids. The V gene's germline CDR1 is SGHTA and CDR2 FQGNSA. The V gene end was trimmed by 3 bases and the J gene end by 7 bases; junction bases not matched to a gene: 11. CDR3 DNA sequence: TGTGCCAGCAGCTTTAACCTAGCGGGGGGAACAGGAAATGAGCAGTTCTTC. Translated, it gives CASSFNLAGGTGNEQFF.

V and J are TRBV13 and TRBJ2-2, with D possibly TRBD2 on 5 matching bases. Trimming cost V 5 bases and J 5 bases, with 9 bases left between them. The CDR3 runs to 13 residues. Germline V gene sequence: CDR1 PRHDT, CDR2 FYEKMQ (reference sequence). In nucleotides, the CDR3 is TGTGCCAGCAGCCCCCGGAGGACCGGGGAGCTGTTTTTT. Its protein is CASSPRRTGELFF.

V and J are TRBV2 and TRBJ1-3, with D maybe TRBD1 (6 bases). The CDR3 contains 15 residues. V lost 6 bases and J lost 6, with 18 bases in between. Germline assignment: CDR1 SNHLY and CDR2 FYNNEI. In nucleotides, the CDR3 is TGTGCCAGCAGAGGGCTGGGGGCGCATATAAACACCATATATTTT. The encoded protein is CASRGLGAHINTIYF.

This clone was counted a few times. V gene TRBV5-1 combines with J gene TRBJ1-4; D uncertain. This CDR3 comprises 17 residues. Germline V CDR1 and CDR2: SGHRS, YFSETQ. The germline V and J ends were trimmed by 0 bases and 6 bases, with 18 bases remaining between them. The chain's CDR3 is CASSLAGIYGGDEKLFF. The CDR3 coding sequence is TGCGCCAGCAGCTTGGCCGGTATATATGGCGGGGATGAAAAACTGTTTTTT.

The chain employs TRBV10-3 and TRBJ2-3; D is undetermined. Per germline, CDR1 ENHRY and CDR2 SYGVKD. V was trimmed by 5 bases and J by 4 bases, leaving 10 bases between them. The CDR3 runs to 13 residues. The CDR3 nucleotides are TGTGCCATCAGTCAGTACAGCGCAGATACGCAGTATTTT. Translated, it gives CAISQYSADTQYF.

This sequence joins TRBV5-5 and TRBJ1-2; D uncertain. Germline values: CDR1 SGHKS, CDR2 YYEKEE (reference sequence). V was shortened by 0 bases and J by 2 bases, with 8 bases between the two germline ends. The CDR3 is made up of 14 amino acids. The CDR3 reads CASSLGEMNYGYTF. Here the CDR3 DNA reads TGTGCCAGCAGCTTGGGGGAGATGAACTATGGCTACACCTTC.

The rearrangement links TRBV10-3 to TRBJ1-2; D unclear. CDR3 size: 15 residues. Germline loops: CDR1 ENHRY, CDR2 SYGVKD. Trimming took 6 bases from V and 7 from J, leaving 21 bases between them. CDR3 sequence (DNA): TGTGCCATCAGCCCTTTACTGGTAACGGCGCGTGGCTACACCTTC. It translates to CAISPLLVTARGYTF.

The chain has TRBV9 and TRBJ2-5; D is unresolved. Trimming took off 0 bases at V and 3 bases at J, with 0 bases between the two ends. The CDR3 is 11 residues long. Germline CDR1 SGDLS, CDR2 YYNGEE. The CDR3 here is CASSVEETQYF. For the CDR3, the DNA is TGTGCCAGCAGCGTAGAAGAGACCCAGTACTTC. Together with reference TRBV9 and TRBJ2-5, the CDR3 gives the full variable domain: DSGVTQTPKHLITATGQRVTLRCSPRSGDLSVYWYQQSLDQGLQFLIQYYNGEERAKGNILERFSAQQFPDLHSELNLSSLELGDSALYFCASSVEETQYFGPGTRLLVL.

This clone has just a few counts. This chain links TRBV5-1 with TRBJ1-1, with TRBD1 matching over 8 bases. With V trimmed by 5 bases and J by 3 bases, 3 bases remained unmatched. Per the germline V gene, CDR1 is SGHRS and CDR2 is YFSETQ. CDR3 length: 13 residues. The CDR3 coding sequence is TGCGCCAGCAGGGACAGGGCGGACACTGAAGCTTTCTTT. This codes for CASRDRADTEAFF.

This rearrangement joins TRBV4-2 to TRBJ2-7; D perhaps matches TRBD2 (5 bases). In germline, CDR1 is LGHNA, CDR2 YNFKEQ. This CDR3 contains 16 residues. The V gene lost 2 bases and the J gene lost 3 bases, with 17 bases spanning the gap. The CDR3 nucleotides are TGTGCCAGCAGCCAAACCGACCCCGGGGTTGGCTACGAGCAGTACTTC. Translation gives CASSQTDPGVGYEQYF.

The gene calls are TRBV11-1 and TRBJ2-5, with unresolved D. There are 11 residues in the CDR3. Germline assignment: CDR1 SGHAT and CDR2 FQDESV (reference sequence). The V gene lost 4 bases and the J gene lost 4 bases, with 4 bases spanning the gap. The CDR3: CASSSRETQYF. The DNA for the CDR3 is TGTGCCAGCAGCTCTCGAGAGACCCAGTACTTC.

The genes are TRBV19 and TRBJ1-2; D unresolved. The length of the CDR3 is 12 residues. V lost 2 bases and J lost 3, with 4 bases in between. Per the germline V gene, CDR1 is LNHDA and CDR2 is SQIVND (reference sequence). The CDR3 DNA reads as TGTGCCAGTAGTATACAGGACTATGGCTACACCTTC. This gives the protein CASSIQDYGYTF.

This chain links TRBV6-6 with TRBJ1-5, with a weak D call TRBD1 (6 bases). The V end lost 7 bases, the J end lost 5 bases, and 15 bases lay between the germline ends. The CDR3 runs to 14 residues. Germline CDR1 reads MNHNY; CDR2 reads SVGAGI (reference sequence). CDR3 amino acids: CASILQGGDQPQHF. As DNA, the CDR3 is TGTGCCAGCATCCTACAGGGAGGCGATCAGCCCCAGCATTTT.

This chain joins TRBV6-6 and TRBJ1-3, with 10 bases fitting TRBD1. The CDR3 has 16 amino acids. V trimming: 5 bases; J trimming: 3 bases; junction bases outside the gene matches: 7. The V gene's germline CDR1 is MNHNY and CDR2 SVGAGI (reference sequence). In nucleotides, the CDR3 is TGTGCCAGCAGTCCGACAGGGGGCGCGGATGGAAACACCATATATTTT. It yields the protein CASSPTGGADGNTIYF.